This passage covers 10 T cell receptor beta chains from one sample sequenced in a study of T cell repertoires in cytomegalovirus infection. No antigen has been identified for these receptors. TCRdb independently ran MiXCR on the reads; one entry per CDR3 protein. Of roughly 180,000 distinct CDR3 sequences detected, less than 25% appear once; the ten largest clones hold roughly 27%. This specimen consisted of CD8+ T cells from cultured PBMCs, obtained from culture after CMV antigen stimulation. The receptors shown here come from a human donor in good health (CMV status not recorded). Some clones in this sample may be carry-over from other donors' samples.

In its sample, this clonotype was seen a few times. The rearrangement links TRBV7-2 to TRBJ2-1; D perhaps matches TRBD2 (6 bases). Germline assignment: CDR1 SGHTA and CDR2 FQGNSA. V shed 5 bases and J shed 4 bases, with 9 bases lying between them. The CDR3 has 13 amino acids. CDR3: CASSQTSYNEQFF. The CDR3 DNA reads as TGTGCCAGCAGCCAGACTAGTTACAATGAGCAGTTCTTC.

The CDR3 sequence is CASTTTGFSYNEQFF. The CDR3 DNA is TGTGCCAGCACCACTACAGGGTTCTCCTACAATGAGCAGTTCTTC. The chain combines TRBV6-2 or TRBV6-3 with TRBJ2-1; tentative D call: TRBD1 (6 bases). Germline V CDR1 and CDR2: MNHEY, SVGEGT. CDR3 length: 15 amino acids. V lost 7 bases and J lost 0, with 13 bases in between.

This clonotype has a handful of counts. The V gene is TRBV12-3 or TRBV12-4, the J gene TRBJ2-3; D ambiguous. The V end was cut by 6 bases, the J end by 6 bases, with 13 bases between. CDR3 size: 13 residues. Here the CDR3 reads CASSSVGPDTQYF. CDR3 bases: TGTGCCAGCAGCTCCGTTGGGCCGGATACGCAGTATTTT.

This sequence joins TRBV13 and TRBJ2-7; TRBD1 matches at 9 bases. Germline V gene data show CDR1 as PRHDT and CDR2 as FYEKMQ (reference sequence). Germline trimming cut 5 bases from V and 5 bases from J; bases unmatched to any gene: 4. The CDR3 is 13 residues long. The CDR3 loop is CASSPRTGDEQYF. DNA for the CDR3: TGTGCCAGCAGCCCGCGGACAGGGGACGAGCAGTACTTC.

CDR3 protein: CASSQDPQGFSNQPQHF. DNA of the CDR3: TGCGCCAGCAGCCAAGATCCCCAGGGCTTCAGCAATCAGCCCCAGCATTTT. The genes are TRBV4-1 and TRBJ1-5; the D gene is possibly TRBD1 (5 bases). Germline loops: CDR1 MGHRA, CDR2 YSYEKL. The CDR3 consists of 17 residues. Trimming took off 0 bases at V and 1 base at J, with 13 bases between the two ends.

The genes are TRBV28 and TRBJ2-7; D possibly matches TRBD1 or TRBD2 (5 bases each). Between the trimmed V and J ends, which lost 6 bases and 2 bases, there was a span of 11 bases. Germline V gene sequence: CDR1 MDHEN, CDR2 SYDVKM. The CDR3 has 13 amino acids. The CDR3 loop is CASRPGHTYEQYF. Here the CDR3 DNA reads TGTGCCAGCAGACCGGGGCATACCTACGAGCAGTACTTC.

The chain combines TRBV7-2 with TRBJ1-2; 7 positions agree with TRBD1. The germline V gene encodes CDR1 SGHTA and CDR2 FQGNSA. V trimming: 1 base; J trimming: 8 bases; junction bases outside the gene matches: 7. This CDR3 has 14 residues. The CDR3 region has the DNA TGTGCCAGCAGCTTAGTATGGCAGGGGGAAGGCTACACCTTC. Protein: CASSLVWQGEGYTF.

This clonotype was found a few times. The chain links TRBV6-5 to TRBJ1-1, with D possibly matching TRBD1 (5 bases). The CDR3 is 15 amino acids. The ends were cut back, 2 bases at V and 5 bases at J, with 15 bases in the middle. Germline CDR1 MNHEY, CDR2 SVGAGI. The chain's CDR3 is CASSYQGPGGTEAFF. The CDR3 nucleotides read TGTGCCAGCAGTTACCAGGGCCCCGGGGGTACTGAAGCTTTCTTT.

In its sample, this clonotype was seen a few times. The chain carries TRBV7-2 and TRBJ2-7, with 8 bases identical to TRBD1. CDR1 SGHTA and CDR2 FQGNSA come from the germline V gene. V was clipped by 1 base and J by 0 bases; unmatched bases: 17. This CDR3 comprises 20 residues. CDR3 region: CASSLGQVGTGFASSYEQYF. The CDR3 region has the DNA TGTGCCAGCAGCTTAGGTCAGGTGGGGACAGGATTCGCAAGCTCCTACGAGCAGTACTTC. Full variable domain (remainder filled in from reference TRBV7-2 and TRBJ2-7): GAGVSQSPSNKVTEKGKDVELRCDPISGHTALYWYRQSLGQGLEFLIYFQGNSAPDKSGLPSDRFSAERTGGSVSTLTIQRTQQEDSAVYLCASSLGQVGTGFASSYEQYFGPGTRLTVT.

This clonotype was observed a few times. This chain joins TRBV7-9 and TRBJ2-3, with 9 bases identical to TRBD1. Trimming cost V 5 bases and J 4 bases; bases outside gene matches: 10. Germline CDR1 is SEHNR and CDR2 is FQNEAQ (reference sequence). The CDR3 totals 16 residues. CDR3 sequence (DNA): TGTGCCAGCAGCCCCGGGGGGACAGGGAGCGCAGATACGCAGTATTTT. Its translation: CASSPGGTGSADTQYF.